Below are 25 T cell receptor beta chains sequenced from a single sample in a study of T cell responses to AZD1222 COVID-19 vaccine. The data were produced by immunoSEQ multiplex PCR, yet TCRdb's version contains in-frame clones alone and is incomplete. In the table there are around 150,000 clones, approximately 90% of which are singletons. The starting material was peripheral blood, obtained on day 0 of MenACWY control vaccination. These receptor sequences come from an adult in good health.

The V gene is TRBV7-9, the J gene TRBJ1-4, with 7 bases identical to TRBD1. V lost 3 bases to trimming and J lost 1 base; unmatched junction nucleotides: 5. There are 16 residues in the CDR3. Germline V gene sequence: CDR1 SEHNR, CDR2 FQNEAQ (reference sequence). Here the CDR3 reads CASSFTGDRTNEKLFF. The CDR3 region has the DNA TGTGCCAGCAGCTTCACAGGGGACAGAACTAATGAAAAACTGTTTTTT.

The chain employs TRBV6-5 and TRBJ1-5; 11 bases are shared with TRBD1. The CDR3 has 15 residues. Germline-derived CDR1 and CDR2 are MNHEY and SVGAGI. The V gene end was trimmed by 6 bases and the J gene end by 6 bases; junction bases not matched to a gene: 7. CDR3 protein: CASRAGQGAGQPQHF. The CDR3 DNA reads TGTGCCAGCAGGGCCGGACAGGGGGCAGGTCAGCCCCAGCATTTT.

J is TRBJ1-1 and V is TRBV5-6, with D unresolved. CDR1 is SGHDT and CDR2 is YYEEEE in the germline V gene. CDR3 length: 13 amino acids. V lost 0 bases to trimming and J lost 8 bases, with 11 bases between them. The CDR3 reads CASSLVGMKEAFF. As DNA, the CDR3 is TGTGCCAGCAGCTTGGTCGGTATGAAGGAAGCTTTCTTT. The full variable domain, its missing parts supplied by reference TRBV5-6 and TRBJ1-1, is DAGVTQSPTHLIKTRGQQVTLRCSPKSGHDTVSWYQQALGQGPQFIFQYYEEEERQRGNFPDRFSGHQFPNYSSELNVNALLLGDSALYLCASSLVGMKEAFFGQGTRLTVV.

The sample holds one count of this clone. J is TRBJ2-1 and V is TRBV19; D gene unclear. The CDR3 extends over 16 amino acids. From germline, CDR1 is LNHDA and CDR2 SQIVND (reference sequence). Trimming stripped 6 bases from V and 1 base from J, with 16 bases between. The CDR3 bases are TGTGCCAGTAGCCCCAGACGCGGTAGGTCCTACAATGAGCAGTTCTTC. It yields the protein CASSPRRGRSYNEQFF.

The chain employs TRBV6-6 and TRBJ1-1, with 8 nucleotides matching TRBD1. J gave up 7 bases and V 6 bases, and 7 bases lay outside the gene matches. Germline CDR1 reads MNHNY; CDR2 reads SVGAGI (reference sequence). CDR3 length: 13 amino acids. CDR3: CASSLQGDSEAFF. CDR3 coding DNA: TGTGCCAGCAGCCTACAGGGGGACAGTGAAGCTTTCTTT.

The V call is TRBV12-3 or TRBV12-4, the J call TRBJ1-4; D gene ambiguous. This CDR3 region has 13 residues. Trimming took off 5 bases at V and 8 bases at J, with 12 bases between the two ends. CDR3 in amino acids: CASSLGAREKLFF. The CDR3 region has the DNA TGTGCCAGCAGTCTGGGAGCAAGGGAAAAACTGTTTTTT.

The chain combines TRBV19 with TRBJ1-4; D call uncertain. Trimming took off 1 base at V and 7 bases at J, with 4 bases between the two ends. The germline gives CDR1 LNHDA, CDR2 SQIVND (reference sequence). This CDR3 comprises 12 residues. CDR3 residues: CASSIVGEKLFF. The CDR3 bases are TGTGCCAGTAGTATAGTTGGTGAAAAACTGTTTTTT.

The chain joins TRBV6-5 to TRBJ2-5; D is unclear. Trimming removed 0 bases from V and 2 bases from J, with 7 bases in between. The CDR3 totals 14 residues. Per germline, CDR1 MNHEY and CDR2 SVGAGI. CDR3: CASSYSRIQETQYF. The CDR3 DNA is TGTGCCAGCAGTTACTCCCGGATTCAAGAGACCCAGTACTTC.

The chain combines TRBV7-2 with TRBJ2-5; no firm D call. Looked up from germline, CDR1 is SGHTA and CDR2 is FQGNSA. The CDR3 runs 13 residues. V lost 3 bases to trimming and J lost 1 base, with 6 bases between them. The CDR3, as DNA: TGTGCCAGCAGCTTCGCCCTCCAAGAGACCCAGTACTTC. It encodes CASSFALQETQYF.

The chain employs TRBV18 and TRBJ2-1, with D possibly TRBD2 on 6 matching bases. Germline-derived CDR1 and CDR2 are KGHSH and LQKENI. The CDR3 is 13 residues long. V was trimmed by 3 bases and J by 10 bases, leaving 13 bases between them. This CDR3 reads CASSPPAGGEQFF. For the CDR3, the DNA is TGTGCCAGCTCACCCCCCGCTGGAGGGGAGCAGTTCTTC.

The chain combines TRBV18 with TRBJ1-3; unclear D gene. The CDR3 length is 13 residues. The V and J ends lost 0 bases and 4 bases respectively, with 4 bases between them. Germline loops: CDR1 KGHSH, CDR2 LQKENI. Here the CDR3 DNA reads TGTGCCAGCTCACCACCGATGGGAAACACCATATATTTT. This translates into CASSPPMGNTIYF.

The DNA of the CDR3 is TGTGCCAGTACCAAAACAGGGTTGAACACTGAAGCTTTCTTT. It yields the protein CASTKTGLNTEAFF. This chain uses TRBV19 with TRBJ1-1; a weak D match, TRBD1 (6 bases). CDR1 and CDR2 (germline): LNHDA, SQIVND (reference sequence). The CDR3 is 14 amino acids. The V end lost 7 bases, the J end lost 0 bases, and 12 bases lay between the germline ends. Full variable domain (rest looked up from reference TRBV19 and TRBJ1-1): DGGITQSPKYLFRKEGQNVTLSCEQNLNHDAMYWYRQDPGQGLRLIYYSQIVNDFQKGDIAEGYSVSREKKESFPLTVTSAQKNPTAFYLCASTKTGLNTEAFFGQGTRLTVV.

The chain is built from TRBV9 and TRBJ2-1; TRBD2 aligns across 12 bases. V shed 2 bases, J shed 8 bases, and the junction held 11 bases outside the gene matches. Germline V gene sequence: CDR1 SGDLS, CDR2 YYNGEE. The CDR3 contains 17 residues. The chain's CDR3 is CASSVTPLAGGPHEQFF. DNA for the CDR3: TGTGCCAGCAGCGTTACACCCCTAGCGGGAGGGCCTCATGAGCAGTTCTTC. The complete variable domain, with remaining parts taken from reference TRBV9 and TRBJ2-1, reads DSGVTQTPKHLITATGQRVTLRCSPRSGDLSVYWYQQSLDQGLQFLIQYYNGEERAKGNILERFSAQQFPDLHSELNLSSLELGDSALYFCASSVTPLAGGPHEQFFGPGTRLTVL.

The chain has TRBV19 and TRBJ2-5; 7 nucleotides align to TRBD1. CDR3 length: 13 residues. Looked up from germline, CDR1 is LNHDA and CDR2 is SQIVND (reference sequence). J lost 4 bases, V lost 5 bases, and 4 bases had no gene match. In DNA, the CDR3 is TGTGCCAGTAGTCCAGGGGGTCTAGAGACCCAGTACTTC. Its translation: CASSPGGLETQYF.

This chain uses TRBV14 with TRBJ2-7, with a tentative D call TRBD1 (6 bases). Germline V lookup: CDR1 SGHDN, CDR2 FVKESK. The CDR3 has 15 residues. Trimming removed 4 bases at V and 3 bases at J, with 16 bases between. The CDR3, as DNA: TGTGCCAGCAGCCCAGGTGGGGGACAAGGCTACGAGCAGTACTTC. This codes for CASSPGGGQGYEQYF.

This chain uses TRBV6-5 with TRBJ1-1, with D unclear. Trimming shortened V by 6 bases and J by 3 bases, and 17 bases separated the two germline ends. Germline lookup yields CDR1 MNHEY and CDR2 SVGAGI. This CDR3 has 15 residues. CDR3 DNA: TGTGCCAGCAGAACCCTAAGGGTTGGGGACACTGAAGCTTTCTTT. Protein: CASRTLRVGDTEAFF.

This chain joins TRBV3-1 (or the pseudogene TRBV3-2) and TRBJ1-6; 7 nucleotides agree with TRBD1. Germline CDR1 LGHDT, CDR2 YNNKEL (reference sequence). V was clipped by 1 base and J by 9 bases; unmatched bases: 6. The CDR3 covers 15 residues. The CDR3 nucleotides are TGTGCCAGCAGCCAAGCGGGACAGCTTTCTTCACCCCTCCACTTT. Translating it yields CASSQAGQLSSPLHF.

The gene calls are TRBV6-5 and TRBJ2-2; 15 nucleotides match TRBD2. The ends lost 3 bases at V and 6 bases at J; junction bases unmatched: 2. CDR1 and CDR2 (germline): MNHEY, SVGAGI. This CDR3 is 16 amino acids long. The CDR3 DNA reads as TGTGCCAGCAGTTATTGGACTAGCGGGAGGGCCGGGGAGCTGTTTTTT. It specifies CASSYWTSGRAGELFF.

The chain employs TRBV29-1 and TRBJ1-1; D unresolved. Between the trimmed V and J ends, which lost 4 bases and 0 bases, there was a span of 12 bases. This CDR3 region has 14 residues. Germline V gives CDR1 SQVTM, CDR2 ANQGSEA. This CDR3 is CSVAQSVLNTEAFF. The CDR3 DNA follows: TGCAGCGTTGCACAGTCGGTCCTGAACACTGAAGCTTTCTTT.

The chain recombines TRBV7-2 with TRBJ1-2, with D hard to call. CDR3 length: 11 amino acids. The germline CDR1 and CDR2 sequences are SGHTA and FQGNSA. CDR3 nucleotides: TGTGCTCTGGTGGAGGACTATGGCTACACCTTC. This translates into CALVEDYGYTF.

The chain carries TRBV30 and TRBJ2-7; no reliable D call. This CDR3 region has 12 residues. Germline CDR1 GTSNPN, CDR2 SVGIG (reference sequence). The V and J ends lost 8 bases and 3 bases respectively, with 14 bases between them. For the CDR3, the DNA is TGTGCCCGCAGCTACAGAGACTACGAGCAGTACTTC. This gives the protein CARSYRDYEQYF.

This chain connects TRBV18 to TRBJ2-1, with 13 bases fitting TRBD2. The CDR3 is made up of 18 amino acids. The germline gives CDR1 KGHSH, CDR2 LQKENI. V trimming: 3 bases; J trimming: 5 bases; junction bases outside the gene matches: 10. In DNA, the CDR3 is TGTGCCAGCTCACCCCGGACTAGCGGGAGCCTCGGCGACAATGAGCAGTTCTTC. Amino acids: CASSPRTSGSLGDNEQFF.

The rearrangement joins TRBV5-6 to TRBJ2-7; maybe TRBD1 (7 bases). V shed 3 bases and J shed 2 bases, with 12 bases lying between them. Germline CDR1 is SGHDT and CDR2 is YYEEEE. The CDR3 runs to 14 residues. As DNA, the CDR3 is TGTGCCAGCAGCTGGCGGGACAGACCCTACGAGCAGTACTTC. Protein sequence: CASSWRDRPYEQYF.

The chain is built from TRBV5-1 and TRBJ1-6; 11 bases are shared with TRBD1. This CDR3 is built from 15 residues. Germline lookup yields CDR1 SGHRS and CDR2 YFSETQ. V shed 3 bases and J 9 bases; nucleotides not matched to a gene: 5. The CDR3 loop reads CASSSRDRGSSPLHF. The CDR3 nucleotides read TGCGCCAGCAGCTCCCGGGACAGGGGGAGTTCACCCCTCCACTTT. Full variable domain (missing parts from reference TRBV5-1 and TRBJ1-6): KAGVTQTPRYLIKTRGQQVTLSCSPISGHRSVSWYQQTPGQGLQFLFEYFSETQRNKGNFPGRFSGRQFSNSRSEMNVSTLELGDSALYLCASSSRDRGSSPLHFGNGTRLTVT.

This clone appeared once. Here the CDR3 DNA reads TGTGCCAGCAGGTCGGATACTCAGCCCCAGCATTTT. Its protein product is CASRSDTQPQHF. J is TRBJ1-5 and V is TRBV2; D is ambiguous. Germline CDR1 and CDR2: SNHLY and FYNNEI. Deletions cut 6 bases from V and 6 bases from J, with 9 bases between. This CDR3 is built from 12 residues.